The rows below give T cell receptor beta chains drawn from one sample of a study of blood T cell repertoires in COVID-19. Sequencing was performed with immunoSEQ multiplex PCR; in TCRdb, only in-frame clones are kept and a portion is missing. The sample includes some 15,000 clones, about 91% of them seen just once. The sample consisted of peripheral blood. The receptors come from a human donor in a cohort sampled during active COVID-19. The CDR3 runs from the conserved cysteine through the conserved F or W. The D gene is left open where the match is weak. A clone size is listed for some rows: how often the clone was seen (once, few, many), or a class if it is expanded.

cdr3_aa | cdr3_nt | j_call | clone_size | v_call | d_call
CASSATSGSGTGELFF | TGTGCCAGCAGCGCGACTAGCGGGAGTGGTACCGGGGAGCTGTTTTTT | TRBJ2-2 | NA | TRBV7-3 | TRBD2
CASSQAGTSAYEQYF | TGTGCCAGCAGCCAGGCCGGGACTAGTGCTTACGAGCAGTACTTC | TRBJ2-7 | few | TRBV4-2 | TRBD2
CASSLGSGLLYNEQFF | TGTGCCAGCAGTTTAGGGTCGGGGTTACTATACAATGAGCAGTTCTTC | TRBJ2-1 | NA | TRBV28 | NA
CASRTPGLAGVSSGANVLTF | TGTGCCAGCCGGACACCGGGACTAGCGGGTGTAAGCTCTGGGGCCAACGTCCTGACTTTC | TRBJ2-6 | NA | TRBV2 | TRBD2
CASTKVVAGAQPQHF | TGTGCCAGCACTAAAGTCGTGGCAGGGGCTCAGCCCCAGCATTTT | TRBJ1-5 | NA | TRBV6-5 | NA
CASSYRGRNTGELFF | TGTGCCAGCAGTTACCGAGGCAGGAACACCGGGGAGCTGTTTTTT | TRBJ2-2 | NA | TRBV6-6 | NA
CASSGDRGTEAFF | TGCGCCAGCTCGGGGGACAGGGGAACTGAAGCTTTCTTT | TRBJ1-1 | NA | TRBV4-1 | TRBD1
CAGSTQAYEQFF | TGTGCCGGCAGTACCCAAGCGTATGAGCAGTTCTTC | TRBJ2-1 | NA | TRBV6-6 | NA
CASSLDPAGTSNEQFF | TGTGCCAGCAGCTTGGATCCAGCGGGGACATCCAATGAGCAGTTCTTC | TRBJ2-1 | NA | TRBV5-4 | NA
CASSPLAGYLNEQFF | TGTGCCAGCAGCCCACTAGCGGGGTACCTCAATGAGCAGTTCTTC | TRBJ2-1 | NA | TRBV27 | TRBD2